This TCR beta chain was documented in a study of identical twins. Findings and limits, study-wide: The abundant beta clonotypes from cord blood had fewer insertions, and memory repertoires had none of this.

CDR1 and CDR2 from the germline V gene are MGHRA and YSYEKL. The V gene end was trimmed by 6 bases and the J gene end by 5 bases; junction bases not matched to a gene: 17. The CDR3 length is 18 residues. TCRdb processed the 5' RACE reads anew with MiXCR; each CDR3 protein has one entry. The sample lists 1.5 million to 2 million distinct CDR3 sequences, around a third occurring once. This clonotype was observed a handful of times. The antigen remains unidentified. The V and J genes are TRBV4-1 and TRBJ2-1; 9 bases match TRBD2. This TCR was recovered from a newborn girl in good health. What was sequenced was cord blood. CDR3 sequence reads: CASSQKGVPSGAHNEQFF. DNA of the CDR3: TGCGCCAGCAGTCAGAAAGGGGTACCTAGCGGGGCCCACAATGAGCAGTTCTTC.